The 26 T cell receptor beta chains below come from one sample, sequenced in a study of regulatory T cells in long-lasting Graves disease. Time point meaning: persistent/refractory GD, antithyroid drugs over 5 years with positive TRAb. The TCR library was made from RNA that had been extracted from PBMCs in TRIzol. In building TCR beta libraries, iRepertoire HTBI primers were used together with Arm-PCR of CDR3 regions. TCRdb independently ran MiXCR on the multiplex PCR reads; one entry per CDR3 protein. Of approximately 440,000 distinct CDR3 sequences in the sample, roughly a quarter were seen once. The source was peripheral blood mononuclear cells (PBMCs), collected when the disease was refractory, from a patient treated with antithyroid drugs. These receptors were collected from a female donor with Graves disease.

A single count supports this clonotype. This may be a read error: a much more frequent sequence differs by one nucleotide. J is TRBJ2-3 and V is TRBV6-2 or TRBV6-3, with TRBD2 matching 7 bases. The germline gives CDR1 MNHEY, CDR2 SVGEGT. After removal of 2 bases from V and 2 bases from J, the junction contained 4 bases not matched to a gene. The CDR3 runs 15 residues. The CDR3 spells CASSYAGLPTDTQYF. The CDR3, as DNA: TGTGCCAGCAGTTACGCGGGACTACCCACAGATACGCAGTATTTT.

The chain recombines TRBV7-3 with TRBJ2-2; TRBD1 or TRBD2 may be the D gene (5 bases each). The V end lost 2 bases, the J end lost 7 bases, and 17 bases lay between the germline ends. Germline V gene data show CDR1 as SGHTA and CDR2 as FQGTGA. This CDR3 spans 16 amino acids. Here the CDR3 DNA reads TGTGCCAGCAGCTTACAACCAGGGTCCGGAGGCGGGGAGCTGTTTTTT. Amino acid sequence: CASSLQPGSGGGELFF.

This clonotype was found a few times. The V gene is TRBV25-1, the J gene TRBJ1-1; D not resolved. Looked up from germline, CDR1 is MGHDK and CDR2 is SYGVNS. The CDR3 has 15 residues. The V end lost 6 bases, the J end lost 1 base, and 15 bases lay between the germline ends. DNA for the CDR3: TGTGCCAGCAGGCTTAGGAGGAGGGAGAACACTGAAGCTTTCTTT. This translates into CASRLRRRENTEAFF.

This clonotype turned up a few times. A read error may produce the germline difference seen at one junction end. The chain links TRBV7-9 to TRBJ1-2, with TRBD1 matching over 9 bases. Looked up from germline, CDR1 is SEHNR and CDR2 is FQNEAQ (reference sequence). This CDR3 has 12 residues. Written as DNA, the CDR3 is TGTGCCGGCAGCGGGACAGGGAGCGGCTACACCTTC. Translation: CAGSGTGSGYTF.

V is TRBV24-1 and J is TRBJ2-1; TRBD2 might be the D (6 bases). CDR3 size: 14 residues. Per the germline V gene, CDR1 is KGHDR and CDR2 is SFDVKD. The V gene lost 0 bases and the J gene lost 5 bases, with 7 bases spanning the gap. The CDR3 region has the DNA TGTGCCACCAGTGATTTGGCGGGAAACAATGAGCAGTTCTTC. Protein product: CATSDLAGNNEQFF.

The rearrangement joins TRBV11-2 to TRBJ2-7; D may be TRBD2 (6 bases). V was shortened by 6 bases and J by 0 bases, with 21 bases between the two germline ends. CDR3 size: 17 residues. The germline V gene has CDR1 SGHAT and CDR2 FQNNGV. The CDR3: CASSSPPGGGSSYEQYF. The CDR3 DNA is TGTGCCAGCAGTTCACCCCCGGGTGGGGGGAGCTCCTACGAGCAGTACTTC.

The chain recombines TRBV19 with TRBJ2-2; 7 nucleotides line up with TRBD2. CDR1 and CDR2 from the germline V gene are LNHDA and SQIVND (reference sequence). V lost 5 bases and J lost 7; bases outside the gene matches: 13. CDR3 length: 16 residues. As DNA, the CDR3 is TGTGCCAGTAGTCGTGAGGGAGGGACTTGGGTCGGGGAGCTGTTTTTT. This translates into CASSREGGTWVGELFF.

This clonotype was seen repeatedly, ten times or more. The chain couples TRBV20-1 to TRBJ2-5; 7 nucleotides align to TRBD2. V shed 6 bases and J 3 bases; nucleotides not matched to a gene: 13. The CDR3 covers 15 residues. Germline V gene sequence: CDR1 DFQATT, CDR2 SNEGSKA (reference sequence). The CDR3 reads CSAAPISGAEETQYF. Here the CDR3 DNA reads TGCAGTGCCGCCCCTATAAGCGGGGCCGAAGAGACCCAGTACTTC.

There are a few counts of this clonotype. J is TRBJ1-1 and V is TRBV12-3 or TRBV12-4; perhaps TRBD1 as D (6 bases). Trimming pared 3 bases from V and 12 bases from J, leaving 14 bases between. The CDR3 length is 12 residues. In DNA, the CDR3 is TGTGCCAGCAGTTTGGACCAGGGGAAAACTTTCTTT. Residues: CASSLDQGKTFF.

J is TRBJ2-2 and V is TRBV9; 8 bases are a match to TRBD2. The V gene end was trimmed by 4 bases and the J gene end by 3 bases; junction bases not matched to a gene: 5. The CDR3 runs 15 residues. CDR1 and CDR2 (germline): SGDLS, YYNGEE. The CDR3 coding sequence is TGTGCCAGCAGCAACAGCGGGAGTGACACCGGGGAGCTGTTTTTT. Translated: CASSNSGSDTGELFF.

This clonotype appeared a few times. The chain employs TRBV20-1 and TRBJ1-1, with TRBD1 matching over 8 bases. From germline, CDR1 is DFQATT and CDR2 SNEGSKA (reference sequence). V was pared by 3 bases and J by 1 base, with 7 bases of the junction left unmatched. The length of the CDR3 is 15 residues. CDR3 sequence reads: CSASRQGTTNTEAFF. The CDR3 region has the DNA TGCAGTGCTAGTCGACAGGGGACCACGAACACTGAAGCTTTCTTT.

Ten or more counts support this clonotype. V usage is TRBV2 and J usage is TRBJ1-1; unclear D gene. The CDR3 totals 13 residues. V lost 3 bases and J lost 10, with 15 bases in between. In germline, CDR1 is SNHLY, CDR2 FYNNEI. DNA of the CDR3: TGTGCCAGCAGTGACGACGGACCCGTCGGAGCTTTCTTT. Translating gives CASSDDGPVGAFF.

The sample holds a few counts of this clonotype. The CDR3 DNA is TGTGCCAGTACCCCGGAGGGGGCGGGCTATGGCTACACCTTC. As protein: CASTPEGAGYGYTF. V usage is TRBV19 and J usage is TRBJ1-2, with 7 bases aligning to TRBD1. There are 14 residues in the CDR3. J gave up 4 bases and V 7 bases, and 9 bases lay outside the gene matches. Germline V gene sequence: CDR1 LNHDA, CDR2 SQIVND (reference sequence).

CDR3 protein: CASSQDRGGYTF. CDR3 DNA: TGTGCCAGCAGCCAAGACAGGGGAGGCTACACCTTC. This chain connects TRBV3-1 to TRBJ1-2; the D gene is possibly TRBD1 (6 bases). The V and J ends lost 0 bases and 8 bases respectively, with 7 bases between them. The germline V gene has CDR1 LGHDT and CDR2 YNNKEL (reference sequence). The CDR3 consists of 12 residues.

This clonotype appeared a single time. The rearrangement uses TRBV6-1 and TRBJ2-5; TRBD1 aligns across 8 bases. The CDR3 has 15 residues. Germline assignment: CDR1 MNHNS and CDR2 SASEGT. CDR3 amino acids: CERQGPYPDQETQYF. The CDR3 nucleotides read TGTGAAAGACAGGGGCCCTACCCCGACCAAGAGACCCAGTACTTC.

This clonotype was counted a few times. The chain combines TRBV6-2 or TRBV6-3 with TRBJ2-2; 7 bases agree with TRBD2. Germline-derived CDR1 and CDR2 are MNHEY and SVGEGT. V was clipped by 5 bases and J by 2 bases; unmatched bases: 11. CDR3 length: 17 amino acids. CDR3 protein: CASSARIPGLNTGELFF. CDR3 nucleotide sequence: TGTGCCAGCAGTGCGCGGATCCCGGGACTAAACACCGGGGAGCTGTTTTTT.

This clonotype was found a few times. V is TRBV24-1 and J is TRBJ2-2; no clear D. Germline V CDR1 and CDR2: KGHDR, SFDVKD. V gave up 0 bases and J gave up 4 bases, with 5 bases separating them. The CDR3 spans 14 residues. CDR3 amino acids: CATSDLPSTGELFF. The CDR3 coding sequence is TGTGCCACCAGTGATTTGCCCAGCACCGGGGAGCTGTTTTTT.

This clonotype appeared many times. The CDR3 DNA reads as TGTGCCAGCAGCGTAAGCACCAACACTGAAGCTTTCTTT. Its translation is CASSVSTNTEAFF. The V and J genes are TRBV9 and TRBJ1-1; D not certain. From germline, CDR1 is SGDLS and CDR2 YYNGEE. CDR3 length: 13 amino acids. V lost 1 base to trimming and J lost 2 bases, with 6 bases between them.

This clonotype was found a few times. CDR3 region: CASNEIWTGKTEAFF. Here the CDR3 DNA reads TGTGCCAGCAACGAAATTTGGACGGGGAAAACTGAAGCTTTCTTT. The J gene is TRBJ1-1, the V gene TRBV28; D gene unclear. V dropped 7 bases and J dropped 5 bases, with 20 bases sitting between them. Germline values: CDR1 MDHEN, CDR2 SYDVKM. This CDR3 has 15 residues.

This chain joins TRBV29-1 and TRBJ1-2, with D maybe TRBD1 (5 bases). The CDR3 is 16 amino acids. Germline V gene sequence: CDR1 SQVTM, CDR2 ANQGSEA. Trimming stripped 6 bases from V and 5 bases from J, with 25 bases between. The CDR3 nucleotides are TGCAGCGTGGGGGGGACGGACATTTCAGCACTGTATGGCTACACCTTC. Translation: CSVGGTDISALYGYTF.

This clonotype showed up many times. The chain joins TRBV20-1 to TRBJ2-7; unclear D gene. Germline-derived CDR1 and CDR2 are DFQATT and SNEGSKA (reference sequence). The V end lost 6 bases, the J end lost 1 base, and 1 base lay between the germline ends. The CDR3 spans 9 residues. The CDR3 is CSASYEQYF. In DNA, the CDR3 is TGCAGTGCGTCCTACGAGCAGTACTTC.

The rearrangement links TRBV18 to TRBJ1-6; D might be TRBD1 (5 bases). The CDR3 extends over 15 amino acids. Trimming removed 1 base at V and 6 bases at J, with 10 bases between. Germline V gives CDR1 KGHSH, CDR2 LQKENI. The CDR3 DNA follows: TGTGCCAGCTCACCACAGTCGGGGCTTAATTCACCCCTCCACTTT. Encoded protein: CASSPQSGLNSPLHF. Together with reference TRBV18 and TRBJ1-6, the CDR3 gives the full variable domain: NAGVMQNPRHLVRRRGQEARLRCSPMKGHSHVYWYRQLPEEGLKFMVYLQKENIIDESGMPKERFSAEFPKEGPSILRIQQVVRGDSAAYFCASSPQSGLNSPLHFGNGTRLTVT.

The J gene is TRBJ2-1, the V gene TRBV19; 9 bases are a match to TRBD2. Trimming removed 5 bases from V and 9 bases from J; junction bases left unmatched: 11. This CDR3 is 15 amino acids long. Germline V gene lookup returns CDR1 LNHDA and CDR2 SQIVND (reference sequence). CDR3 DNA sequence: TGTGCCAGTAGTTCGGGACAAGCGGGAGGCGGTGAGCAGTTCTTC. Encoded protein: CASSSGQAGGGEQFF. The variable domain in full, completed from reference TRBV19 and TRBJ2-1, reads DGGITQSPKYLFRKEGQNVTLSCEQNLNHDAMYWYRQDPGQGLRLIYYSQIVNDFQKGDIAEGYSVSREKKESFPLTVTSAQKNPTAFYLCASSSGQAGGGEQFFGPGTRLTVL.

A single count supports this clonotype. This likely comes from a read error, as the CDR3 has no conserved phenylalanine or tryptophan at its end. This rearrangement joins TRBV27 to TRBJ2-7; no reliable D call. Germline V CDR1 and CDR2: MNHEY, SMNVEV (reference sequence). The CDR3 runs 13 residues. Trimming stripped 2 bases from V and 3 bases from J, with 8 bases between. DNA of the CDR3: TGTGCCAGCAGTTTAGTCCGAGGCTACGAGCAGTACTCC. Translation: CASSLVRGYEQYS.

This clonotype occurred a few times. This chain uses TRBV20-1 with TRBJ1-6, with 9 bases that match TRBD1. Germline V gene sequence: CDR1 DFQATT, CDR2 SNEGSKA (reference sequence). The CDR3 sequence is 15 residues long. V gave up 0 bases and J gave up 7 bases; unmatched junction bases: 4. The CDR3 nucleotides are TGCAGTGCTAGAGATCCGGGACAGGGAAATTCACCCCTCCACTTT. Protein product: CSARDPGQGNSPLHF.

This chain links TRBV5-1 with TRBJ2-5, with D unclear. The CDR3 loop spans 15 amino acids. V dropped 4 bases and J dropped 5 bases, with 18 bases sitting between them. CDR1 is SGHRS, CDR2 YFSETQ, per germline. CDR3 amino acids: CASSQVGAAGETQYF. CDR3 sequence (DNA): TGCGCCAGCAGCCAAGTCGGCGCGGCCGGGGAGACCCAGTACTTC.